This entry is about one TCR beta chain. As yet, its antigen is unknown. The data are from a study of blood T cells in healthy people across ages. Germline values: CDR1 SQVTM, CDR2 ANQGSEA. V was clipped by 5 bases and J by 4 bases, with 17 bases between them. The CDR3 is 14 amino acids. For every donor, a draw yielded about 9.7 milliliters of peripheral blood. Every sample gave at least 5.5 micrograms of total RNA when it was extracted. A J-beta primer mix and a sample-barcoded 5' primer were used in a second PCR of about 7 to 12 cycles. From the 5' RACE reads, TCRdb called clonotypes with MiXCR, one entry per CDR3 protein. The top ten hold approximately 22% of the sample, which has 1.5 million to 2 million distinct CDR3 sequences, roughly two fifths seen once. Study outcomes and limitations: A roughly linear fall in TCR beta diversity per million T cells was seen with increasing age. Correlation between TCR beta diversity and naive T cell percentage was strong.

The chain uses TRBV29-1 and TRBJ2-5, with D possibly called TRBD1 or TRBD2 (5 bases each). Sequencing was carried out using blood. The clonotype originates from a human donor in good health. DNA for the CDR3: TGCAGCGTTCGAACCGGGGCCACTGGAGAGACCCAGTACTTC. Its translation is CSVRTGATGETQYF.